Listed below are T cell receptor beta chains from one sample, sequenced in a study of CD8+CD57+ T cells in acquired aplastic anemia. TCRdb re-called the reads through MiXCR, storing one row per CDR3 protein. The table lists 180,000 or so distinct CDR3 sequences, under 50% of them singletons. Source material: sorted CD4+, CD8+, or CD8+CD57+ T cells (not recorded which) from PBMCs. The receptors were sampled from a human donor with aplastic anemia. The CDR3 runs from the conserved cysteine through the conserved F or W. A D gene is named only where the DNA matches it firmly. Rows give clone size only sometimes, using once, few, many, or a class for an expanded clone.

abundance	j_gene	d_gene	v_gene	CDR3aa	CDR3nt
many	TRBJ2-1	NA	TRBV9	CASDPISSYNEQFF	TGTGCCTCGGACCCCATTAGCTCCTACAATGAGCAGTTCTTC
NA	TRBJ2-6	NA	TRBV12-3/TRBV12-4	CASSTGPGANVLTF	TGTGCCAGCAGTACAGGTCCCGGGGCCAACGTCCTGACTTTC
NA	TRBJ2-3	TRBD2	TRBV15	CATRARLAGSTDTQYF	TGTGCCACCAGAGCCCGACTAGCGGGGAGCACAGATACGCAGTATTTT
NA	TRBJ2-7	TRBD1	TRBV19	CASSPGQGSEQYF	TGTGCCAGTAGCCCGGGACAGGGCTCCGAGCAGTACTTC
NA	TRBJ2-7	TRBD1	TRBV29-1	CSVEGTGLQYEQYF	TGCAGCGTTGAGGGGACAGGGCTCCAATACGAGCAGTACTTC
many	TRBJ2-3	NA	TRBV6-1	CASSPGRRGLYF	TGTGCCAGCAGCCCGGGGCGCAGGGGTCTGTATTTT
few	TRBJ2-2	NA	TRBV2	CASGDRTNTGELFF	TGTGCCAGTGGAGACAGAACGAACACCGGGGAGCTGTTTTTT
NA	TRBJ2-7	NA	TRBV20-1	CSARDQEPSIGYF	TGCAGTGCTAGAGATCAGGAGCCGTCTATAGGGTACTTC
few	TRBJ2-1	TRBD2	TRBV10-1	CASSEGLAPTYNEQFF	TGCGCCAGCAGTGAGGGACTAGCCCCTACCTACAATGAGCAGTTCTTC
once	TRBJ1-3	NA	TRBV27	CASSLKGPSSGSTIYF	TGTGCCAGCAGTTTAAAGGGGCCTAGCTCTGGAAGCACCATATATTTT
NA	TRBJ2-7	NA	TRBV9	CASSVEATSNYEQYF	TGTGCCAGCAGCGTAGAGGCGACTTCAAACTACGAGCAGTACTTC
NA	TRBJ1-6	NA	TRBV25-1	CASRRTAHNSPLHF	TGTGCCAGCAGGCGGACAGCTCATAATTCACCCCTCCACTTT
many	TRBJ2-7	NA	TRBV7-2	CASSSTSYEQYF	TGTGCCAGCAGCTCGACATCCTACGAGCAGTACTTC
many	TRBJ2-6	TRBD1	TRBV7-2	CASSLSPQGLGSGANVLTF	TGTGCCAGCAGCCTATCTCCACAGGGGCTTGGCTCTGGGGCCAACGTCCTGACTTTC
many	TRBJ2-7	NA	TRBV6-1	CASRETGTSSYEQYF	TGTGCCAGCAGGGAAACCGGGACGAGCTCCTACGAGCAGTACTTC
many	TRBJ2-1	NA	TRBV6-1	CASRSQGHNEQFF	TGTGCCAGCAGGTCACAGGGCCACAATGAGCAGTTCTTC
NA	TRBJ2-3	NA	TRBV7-2	CASSLGLRTDTQYF	TGTGCCAGCAGCTTAGGTTTGAGAACGGATACGCAGTATTTT
many	TRBJ2-7	TRBD2	TRBV19	CASSWLAGNEQYF	TGTGCCAGTAGTTGGCTAGCGGGCAACGAGCAGTACTTC
many	TRBJ2-7	NA	TRBV18	CASSHSDSRGQYF	TGTGCCAGCTCCCATAGCGACTCCCGGGGGCAGTACTTC
many	TRBJ2-7	TRBD1	TRBV5-1	CASSSVMGTGYEQYF	TGCGCCAGCAGCTCAGTGATGGGGACAGGGTACGAGCAGTACTTC
many	TRBJ2-7	TRBD2	TRBV20-1	CSAPRGSGVYEQYF	TGCAGTGCCCCTCGGGGTAGCGGGGTCTACGAGCAGTACTTC
many	TRBJ2-1	NA	TRBV5-1	CASSFPGRTNEQFF	TGCGCCAGCAGCTTCCCGGGACGGACCAATGAGCAGTTCTTC
NA	TRBJ1-6	TRBD1	TRBV20-1	CSARGQGRDNSPLHF	TGCAGTGCTAGAGGACAGGGGAGGGATAATTCACCCCTCCACTTT
many	TRBJ2-1	NA	TRBV9	CASSVATGGGYNEQFF	TGTGCCAGCAGCGTAGCTACAGGGGGGGGCTACAATGAGCAGTTCTTC
NA	TRBJ1-1	NA	TRBV19	CASSIGAGEAFF	TGTGCCAGTAGTATCGGGGCAGGGGAAGCTTTCTTT
many	TRBJ1-4	NA	TRBV15	CATSRGLGRGEPQGGKLFF	TGTGCCACCAGCAGAGGACTGGGGCGGGGGGAACCGCAGGGCGGAAAACTGTTTTTT
few	TRBJ1-2	NA	TRBV18	CASSPQGGDYGYTF	TGTGCCAGCTCACCACAGGGGGGAGACTATGGCTACACCTTC
NA	TRBJ2-3	TRBD1	TRBV6-1	CASLGTGGFTQYF	TGTGCCAGCCTCGGGACAGGGGGTTTTACGCAGTATTTT
NA	TRBJ1-1	NA	TRBV24-1	CATSEGILAFF	TGTGCCACCAGCGAGGGTATTTTGGCTTTCTTT
NA	TRBJ1-2	NA	TRBV6-1	CASSESVFNYGYTF	TGTGCCAGCAGCGAGAGCGTGTTTAACTATGGCTACACCTTC
NA	TRBJ1-4	NA	TRBV2	CASSSRELFF	TGTGCCAGCAGCTCTAGGGAACTGTTTTTT
NA	TRBJ2-6	NA	TRBV20-1	CSARSGGFGANVLTF	TGCAGTGCTAGATCTGGAGGCTTTGGGGCCAACGTCCTGACTTTC
once	TRBJ1-2	NA	TRBV7-9	CASSQNTDYGYTF	TGTGCCAGCAGCCAAAACACAGACTATGGCTACACCTTC
many	TRBJ2-3	NA	TRBV5-1	CASSLDPSRPYTDTQYF	TGCGCCAGCAGCTTGGATCCCTCTAGGCCTTACACAGATACGCAGTATTTT
many	TRBJ1-6	TRBD1	TRBV6-2/TRBV6-3	CASSYSSARGNYNSPLHF	TGTGCCAGCAGTTACTCATCCGCCAGGGGGAACTATAATTCACCCCTCCACTTT
few	TRBJ2-1	TRBD2	TRBV19	CASSQTSGGASTGIIQFF	TGTGCCAGTAGTCAGACTAGCGGGGGGGCCTCGACCGGAATAATTCAGTTCTTC
NA	TRBJ1-5	NA	TRBV6-1	CASSDWGAPNQPQHF	TGTGCCAGCAGTGATTGGGGAGCCCCCAATCAGCCCCAGCATTTT
many	TRBJ1-5	NA	TRBV25-1	CASSDWISWGHQNQPQHF	TGTGCCAGCAGTGATTGGATCAGTTGGGGACATCAGAATCAGCCCCAGCATTTT
once	TRBJ1-1	TRBD1	TRBV15	CATWDSRNTEAFF	TGTGCCACCTGGGACAGCCGAAACACTGAAGCTTTCTTT
many	TRBJ2-7	NA	TRBV5-1	CASSLDRPTYEQYF	TGCGCCAGCAGCCTGGACAGACCAACCTACGAGCAGTACTTC
many	TRBJ1-2	NA	TRBV20-1	CSALLGLGNYGYTF	TGCAGTGCTCTCTTGGGGCTAGGGAACTATGGCTACACCTTC
NA	TRBJ1-1	NA	TRBV10-3	CASSPAENTEAFF	TGTGCCAGCAGTCCCGCAGAGAACACTGAAGCTTTCTTT
NA	TRBJ2-1	TRBD2	TRBV19	CAQVAGNSYNEQFF	TGTGCTCAGGTAGCGGGCAACTCCTACAATGAGCAGTTCTTC
few	TRBJ2-5	TRBD1	TRBV6-1	CASSEAYQRQGKTQYF	TGTGCCAGCAGTGAAGCCTACCAACGACAGGGAAAGACCCAGTACTTC
once	TRBJ2-2	NA	TRBV5-4	CASSSRPLEELFF	TGTGCCAGCAGCTCGCGGCCCTTAGAGGAGCTGTTTTTT